The 2 T cell receptor beta chains presented below share a single source sample, sequenced in a study of blood T cell repertoires in COVID-19. Repertoires were generated with immunoSEQ multiplex PCR, while TCRdb's copy carries only in-frame clones and drops some. The sample has about 230,000 clones, around 90% seen once. Sample: PBMCs or T cells enriched from blood (not recorded which). These receptors all stem from a woman in her thirties who had been exposed to COVID-19.

The CDR3 sequence is CASSTLPTGETEAFF. The CDR3, as DNA: TGTGCCAGCAGCACCCTACCGACAGGTGAGACTGAAGCTTTCTTT. V and J are TRBV5-4 and TRBJ1-1; D possibly corresponds to TRBD1 (6 bases). The V gene lost 4 bases and the J gene lost 5 bases, with 18 bases spanning the gap. This CDR3 has 15 amino acids. The V gene's germline CDR1 is SGHNT and CDR2 YYREEE (reference sequence).

The rearrangement links TRBV10-3 to TRBJ1-1, with TRBD1 matching over 9 bases. The CDR3 length is 12 residues. V dropped 8 bases and J dropped 5; count of bases not matched to a gene: 3. The germline V gene encodes CDR1 ENHRY and CDR2 SYGVKD. Here the CDR3 reads CAIGQGSTEAFF. The CDR3 nucleotides are TGTGCCATCGGACAGGGGTCAACTGAAGCTTTCTTT.